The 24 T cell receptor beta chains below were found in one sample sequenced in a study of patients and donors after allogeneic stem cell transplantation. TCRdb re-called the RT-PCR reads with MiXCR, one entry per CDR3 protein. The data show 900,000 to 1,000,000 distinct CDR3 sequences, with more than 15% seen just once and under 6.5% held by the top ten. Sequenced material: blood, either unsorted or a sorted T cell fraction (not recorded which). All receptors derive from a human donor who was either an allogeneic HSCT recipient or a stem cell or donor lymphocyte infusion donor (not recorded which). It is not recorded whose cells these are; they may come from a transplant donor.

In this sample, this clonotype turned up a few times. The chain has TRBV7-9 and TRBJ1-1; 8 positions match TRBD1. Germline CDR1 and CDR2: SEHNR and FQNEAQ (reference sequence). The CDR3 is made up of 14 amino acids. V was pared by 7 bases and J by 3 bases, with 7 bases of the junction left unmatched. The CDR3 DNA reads TGTGCCAGCATCCTCGGACAGGGTGACACTGAAGCTTTCTTT. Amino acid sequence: CASILGQGDTEAFF.

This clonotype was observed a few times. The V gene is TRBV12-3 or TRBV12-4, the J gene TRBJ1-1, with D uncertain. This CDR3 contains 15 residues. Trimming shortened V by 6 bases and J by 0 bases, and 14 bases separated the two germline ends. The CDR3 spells CASRSQQTMNTEAFF. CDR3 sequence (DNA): TGTGCCAGCAGATCACAGCAAACCATGAACACTGAAGCTTTCTTT.

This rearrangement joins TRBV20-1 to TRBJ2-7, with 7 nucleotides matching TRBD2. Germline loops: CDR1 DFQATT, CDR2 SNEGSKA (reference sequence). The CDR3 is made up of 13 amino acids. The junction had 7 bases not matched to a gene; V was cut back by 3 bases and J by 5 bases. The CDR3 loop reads CSASGLAEDEQYF. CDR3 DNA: TGCAGTGCTAGTGGTCTAGCGGAAGACGAGCAGTACTTC.

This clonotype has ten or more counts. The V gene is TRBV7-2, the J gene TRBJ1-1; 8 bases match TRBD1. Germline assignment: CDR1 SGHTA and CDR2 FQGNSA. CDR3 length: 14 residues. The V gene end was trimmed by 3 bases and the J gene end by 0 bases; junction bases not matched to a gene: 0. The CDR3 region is CASSLDRVNTEAFF. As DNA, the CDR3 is TGTGCCAGCAGCTTGGACAGGGTGAACACTGAAGCTTTCTTT. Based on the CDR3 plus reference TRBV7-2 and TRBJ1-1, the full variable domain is GAGVSQSPSNKVTEKGKDVELRCDPISGHTALYWYRQSLGQGLEFLIYFQGNSAPDKSGLPSDRFSAERTGGSVSTLTIQRTQQEDSAVYLCASSLDRVNTEAFFGQGTRLTVV.

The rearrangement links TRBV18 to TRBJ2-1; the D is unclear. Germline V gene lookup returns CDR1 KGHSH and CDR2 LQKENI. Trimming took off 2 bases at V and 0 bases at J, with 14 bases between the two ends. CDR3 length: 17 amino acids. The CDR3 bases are TGTGCCAGCTCACCATACACCGGCCAGAGCTCCTACAATGAGCAGTTCTTC. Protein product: CASSPYTGQSSYNEQFF.

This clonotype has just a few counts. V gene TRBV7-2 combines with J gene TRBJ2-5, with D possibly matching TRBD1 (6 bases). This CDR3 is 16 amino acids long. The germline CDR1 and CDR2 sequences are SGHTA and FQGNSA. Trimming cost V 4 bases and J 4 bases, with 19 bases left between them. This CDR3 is CASSSGTSFRRETQYF. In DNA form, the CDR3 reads TGTGCCAGCAGCTCAGGGACATCCTTCCGGCGAGAGACCCAGTACTTC.

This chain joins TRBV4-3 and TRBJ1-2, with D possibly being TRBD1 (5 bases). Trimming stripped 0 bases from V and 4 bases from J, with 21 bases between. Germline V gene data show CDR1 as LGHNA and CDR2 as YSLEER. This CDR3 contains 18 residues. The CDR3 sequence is CASSQDLMAANGAYGYTF. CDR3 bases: TGCGCCAGCAGCCAAGATCTCATGGCCGCAAACGGGGCCTATGGCTACACCTTC.

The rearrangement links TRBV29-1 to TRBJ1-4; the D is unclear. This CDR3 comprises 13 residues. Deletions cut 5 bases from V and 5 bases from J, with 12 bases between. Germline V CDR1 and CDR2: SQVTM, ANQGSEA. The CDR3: CSVQKIRNEKLFF. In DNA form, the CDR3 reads TGCAGCGTTCAGAAGATTAGAAATGAAAAACTGTTTTTT.

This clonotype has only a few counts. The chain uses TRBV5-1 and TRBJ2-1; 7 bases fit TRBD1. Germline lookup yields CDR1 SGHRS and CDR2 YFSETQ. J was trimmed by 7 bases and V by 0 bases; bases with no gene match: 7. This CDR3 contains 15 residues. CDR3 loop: CASSLGGGASNEQFF. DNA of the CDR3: TGCGCCAGCAGCTTGGGAGGGGGCGCTTCGAATGAGCAGTTCTTC.

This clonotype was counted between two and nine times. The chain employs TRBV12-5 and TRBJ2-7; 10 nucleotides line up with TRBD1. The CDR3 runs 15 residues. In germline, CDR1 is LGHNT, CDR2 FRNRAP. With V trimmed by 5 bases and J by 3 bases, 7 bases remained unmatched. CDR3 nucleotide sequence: TGTGCTAGTGGTGGGACCGGGACAGGGGTCTACGAGCAGTACTTC. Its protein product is CASGGTGTGVYEQYF.

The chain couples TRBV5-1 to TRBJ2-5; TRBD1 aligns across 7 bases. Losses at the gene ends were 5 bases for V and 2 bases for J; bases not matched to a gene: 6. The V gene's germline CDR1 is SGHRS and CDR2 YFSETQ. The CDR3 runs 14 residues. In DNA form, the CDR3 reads TGCGCCAGCAGGTGGAGACAGGGACAAGAGACCCAGTACTTC. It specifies CASRWRQGQETQYF.

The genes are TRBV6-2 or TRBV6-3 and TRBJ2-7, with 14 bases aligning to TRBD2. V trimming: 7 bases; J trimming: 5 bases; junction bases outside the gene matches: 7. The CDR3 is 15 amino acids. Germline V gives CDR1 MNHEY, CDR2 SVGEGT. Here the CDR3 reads CASIRGTSGRDEQYF. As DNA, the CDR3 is TGTGCCAGCATCCGCGGGACTAGCGGGAGAGACGAGCAGTACTTC.

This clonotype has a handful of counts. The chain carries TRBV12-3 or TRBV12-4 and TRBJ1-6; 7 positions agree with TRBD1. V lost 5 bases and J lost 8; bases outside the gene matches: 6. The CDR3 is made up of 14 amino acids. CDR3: CASSPRDSHSPLHF. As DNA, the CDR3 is TGTGCCAGCAGTCCCCGGGACAGCCATTCACCCCTCCACTTT.

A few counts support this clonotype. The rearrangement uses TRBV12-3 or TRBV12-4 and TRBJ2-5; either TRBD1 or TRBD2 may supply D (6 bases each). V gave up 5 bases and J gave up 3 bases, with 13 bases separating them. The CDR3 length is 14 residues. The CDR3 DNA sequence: TGTGCCAGCAGTCAAGGGGGGAGTAAAGAGACCCAGTACTTC. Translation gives CASSQGGSKETQYF.

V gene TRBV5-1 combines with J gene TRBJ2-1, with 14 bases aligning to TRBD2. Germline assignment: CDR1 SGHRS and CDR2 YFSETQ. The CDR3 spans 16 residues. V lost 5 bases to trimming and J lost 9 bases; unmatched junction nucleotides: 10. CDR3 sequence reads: CASRQPGLAGVGEQFF. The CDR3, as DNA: TGCGCCAGCAGACAACCGGGACTAGCGGGAGTAGGTGAGCAGTTCTTC.

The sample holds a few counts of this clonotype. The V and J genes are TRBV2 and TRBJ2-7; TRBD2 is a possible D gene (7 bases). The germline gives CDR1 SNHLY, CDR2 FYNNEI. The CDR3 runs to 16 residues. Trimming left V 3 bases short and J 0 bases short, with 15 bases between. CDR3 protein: CASSDEGAGHSYEQYF. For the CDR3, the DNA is TGTGCCAGCAGTGATGAAGGAGCGGGACACTCCTACGAGCAGTACTTC. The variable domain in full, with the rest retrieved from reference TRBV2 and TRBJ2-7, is EPEVTQTPSHQVTQMGQEVILRCVPISNHLYFYWYRQILGQKVEFLVSFYNNEISEKSEIFDDQFSVERPDGSNFTLKIRSTKLEDSAMYFCASSDEGAGHSYEQYFGPGTRLTVT.

CDR3 nucleotide sequence: TGCAGCGTTGAAGGCCGGGACAGGGATCGCTACACCTTC. As protein: CSVEGRDRDRYTF. This sequence joins TRBV29-1 and TRBJ1-2; TRBD1 agrees at 9 bases. CDR1 and CDR2 (germline): SQVTM, ANQGSEA. The CDR3 spans 13 residues. V was clipped by 1 base and J by 9 bases; unmatched bases: 6.

The CDR3 is CASSPSGTGRSKNEKLFF. CDR3 nucleotide sequence: TGTGCCAGCAGCCCATCCGGGACAGGAAGGTCGAAGAATGAAAAACTGTTTTTT. The chain links TRBV3-1 to TRBJ1-4, with TRBD1 identical over 8 bases. The V and J ends lost 4 bases and 5 bases, in that order; junction bases with no gene match: 15. This CDR3 is built from 18 residues. Germline-derived CDR1 and CDR2 are LGHDT and YNNKEL (reference sequence).

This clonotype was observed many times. The CDR3 DNA reads as TGTGCCAGCTCACCGACCCTCACAGATACGCAGTATTTT. Residues: CASSPTLTDTQYF. V and J are TRBV18 and TRBJ2-3; D unclear. Germline V gives CDR1 KGHSH, CDR2 LQKENI. The CDR3 is 13 residues long. V lost 3 bases to trimming and J lost 2 bases, with 6 bases between them.

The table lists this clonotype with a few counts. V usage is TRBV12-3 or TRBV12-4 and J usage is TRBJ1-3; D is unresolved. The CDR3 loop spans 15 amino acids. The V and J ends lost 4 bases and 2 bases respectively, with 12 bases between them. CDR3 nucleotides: TGTGCCAGCAGTTCTCTCCTAAGGCCTGGAAACACCATATATTTT. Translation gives CASSSLLRPGNTIYF.

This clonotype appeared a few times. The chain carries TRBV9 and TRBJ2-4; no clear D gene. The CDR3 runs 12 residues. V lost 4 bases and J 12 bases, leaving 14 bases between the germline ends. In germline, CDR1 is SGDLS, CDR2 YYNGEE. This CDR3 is CASSPQAPNQYF. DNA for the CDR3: TGTGCCAGCAGCCCCCAGGCCCCCAATCAGTACTTC.

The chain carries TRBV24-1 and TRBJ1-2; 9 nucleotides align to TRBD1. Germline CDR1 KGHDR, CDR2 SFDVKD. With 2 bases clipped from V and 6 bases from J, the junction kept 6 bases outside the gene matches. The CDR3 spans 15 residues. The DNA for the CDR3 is TGTGCCACCAGTGATTCCGGGACAGGGCTTCATGGCTACACCTTC. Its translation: CATSDSGTGLHGYTF.

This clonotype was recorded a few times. The CDR3 DNA is TGTGCCATCAGTGTCCACCTAGGGGGGGCTGTGAGCGAGACCCAGTACTTC. Its protein product is CAISVHLGGAVSETQYF. The rearrangement links TRBV10-3 to TRBJ2-5; D is possibly TRBD2 (7 bases). The germline CDR1 and CDR2 sequences are ENHRY and SYGVKD. Trimming shortened V by 4 bases and J by 5 bases, and 23 bases separated the two germline ends. This CDR3 is built from 17 residues.

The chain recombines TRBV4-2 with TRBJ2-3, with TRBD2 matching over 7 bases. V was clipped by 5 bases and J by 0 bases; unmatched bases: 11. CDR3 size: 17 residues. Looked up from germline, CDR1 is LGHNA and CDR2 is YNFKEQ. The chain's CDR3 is CASSTSDKSDSTDTQYF. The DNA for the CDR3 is TGTGCCAGCAGCACTAGCGACAAATCAGATAGCACAGATACGCAGTATTTT.